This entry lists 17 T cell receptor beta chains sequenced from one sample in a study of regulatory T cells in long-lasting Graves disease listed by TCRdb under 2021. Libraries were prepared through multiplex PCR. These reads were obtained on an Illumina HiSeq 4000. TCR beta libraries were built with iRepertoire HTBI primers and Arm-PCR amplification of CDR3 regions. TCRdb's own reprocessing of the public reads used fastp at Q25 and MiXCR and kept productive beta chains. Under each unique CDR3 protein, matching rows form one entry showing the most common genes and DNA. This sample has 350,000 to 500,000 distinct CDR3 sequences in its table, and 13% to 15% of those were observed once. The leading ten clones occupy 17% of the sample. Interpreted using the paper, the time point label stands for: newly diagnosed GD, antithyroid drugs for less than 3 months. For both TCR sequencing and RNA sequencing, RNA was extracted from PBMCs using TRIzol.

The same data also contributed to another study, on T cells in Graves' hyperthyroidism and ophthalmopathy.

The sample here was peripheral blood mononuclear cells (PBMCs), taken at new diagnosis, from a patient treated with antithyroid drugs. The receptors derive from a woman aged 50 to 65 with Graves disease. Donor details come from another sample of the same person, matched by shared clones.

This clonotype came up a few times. CDR3 DNA sequence: TGCGCCAGCAGCTTGACCCCTGGACAGCTAGTACAAGAGACCCAGTACTTC. Translated: CASSLTPGQLVQETQYF. This chain joins TRBV5-1 and TRBJ2-5; D possibly corresponds to TRBD1 (6 bases). Deletions cut 1 base from V and 2 bases from J, with 18 bases between. The CDR3 has 17 amino acids. The germline V gene has CDR1 SGHRS and CDR2 YFSETQ.

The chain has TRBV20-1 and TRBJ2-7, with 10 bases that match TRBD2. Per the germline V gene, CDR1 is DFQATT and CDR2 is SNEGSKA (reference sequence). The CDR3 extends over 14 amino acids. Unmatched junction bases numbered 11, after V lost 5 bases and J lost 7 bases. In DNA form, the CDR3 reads TGCAGTGCTCCCCGGGGGAGCGGGAGGGCAGAGCAGTACTTC. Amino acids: CSAPRGSGRAEQYF.

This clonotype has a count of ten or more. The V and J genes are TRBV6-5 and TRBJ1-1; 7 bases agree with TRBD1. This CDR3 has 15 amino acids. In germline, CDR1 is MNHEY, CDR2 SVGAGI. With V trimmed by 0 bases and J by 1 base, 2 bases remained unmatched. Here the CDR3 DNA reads TGTGCCAGCAGTTACTCGGGACAGACGAACACTGAAGCTTTCTTT. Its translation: CASSYSGQTNTEAFF.

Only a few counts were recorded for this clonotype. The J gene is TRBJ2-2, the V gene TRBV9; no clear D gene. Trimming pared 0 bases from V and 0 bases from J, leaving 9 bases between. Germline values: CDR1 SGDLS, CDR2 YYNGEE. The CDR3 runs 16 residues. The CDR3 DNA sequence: TGTGCCAGCAGCGTAGCCCCCCTAGCGAACACCGGGGAGCTGTTTTTT. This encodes CASSVAPLANTGELFF.

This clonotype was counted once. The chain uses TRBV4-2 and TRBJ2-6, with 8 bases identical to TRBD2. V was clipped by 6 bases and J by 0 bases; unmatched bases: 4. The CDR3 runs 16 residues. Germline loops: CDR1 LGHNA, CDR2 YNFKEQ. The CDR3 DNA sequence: TGTGCCAGCAGTAGCGGGACACCCTCTGGGGCCAACGTCCTGACTTTC. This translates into CASSSGTPSGANVLTF.

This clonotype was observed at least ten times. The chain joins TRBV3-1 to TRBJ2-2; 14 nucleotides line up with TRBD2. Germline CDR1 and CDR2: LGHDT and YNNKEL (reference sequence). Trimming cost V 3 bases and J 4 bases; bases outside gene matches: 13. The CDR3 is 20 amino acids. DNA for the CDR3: TGTGCCAGCAGCCACGGAACCGGGACTAGCGGGAGATTGGGCACCGGGGAGCTGTTTTTT. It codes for CASSHGTGTSGRLGTGELFF. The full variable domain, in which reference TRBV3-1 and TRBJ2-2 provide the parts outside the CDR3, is DTAVSQTPKYLVTQMGNDKSIKCEQNLGHDTMYWYKQDSKKFLKIMFSYNNKELIINETVPNRFSPKSPDKAHLNLHINSLELGDSAVYFCASSHGTGTSGRLGTGELFFGEGSRLTVL.

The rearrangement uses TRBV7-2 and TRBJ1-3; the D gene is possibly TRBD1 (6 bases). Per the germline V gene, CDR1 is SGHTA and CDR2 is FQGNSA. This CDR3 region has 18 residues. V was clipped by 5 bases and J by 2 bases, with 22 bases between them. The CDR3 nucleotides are TGTGCCAGCAGCGGGGGCGCACATGTATTGTATCCTGGAAACACCATATATTTT. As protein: CASSGGAHVLYPGNTIYF.

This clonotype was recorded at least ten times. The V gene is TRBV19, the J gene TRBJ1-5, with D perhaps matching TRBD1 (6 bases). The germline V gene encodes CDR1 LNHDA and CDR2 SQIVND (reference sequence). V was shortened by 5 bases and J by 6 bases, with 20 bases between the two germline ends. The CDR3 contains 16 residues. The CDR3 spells CASSVAQGNIGQPQHF. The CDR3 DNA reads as TGTGCCAGTAGTGTCGCTCAGGGGAATATCGGTCAGCCCCAGCATTTT.

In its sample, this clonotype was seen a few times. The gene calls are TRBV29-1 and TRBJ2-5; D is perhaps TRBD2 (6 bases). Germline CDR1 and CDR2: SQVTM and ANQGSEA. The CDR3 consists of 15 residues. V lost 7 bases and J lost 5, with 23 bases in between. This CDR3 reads CSGYGNGRFYETQYF. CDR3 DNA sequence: TGCAGCGGGTACGGGAACGGGAGATTTTATGAGACCCAGTACTTC.

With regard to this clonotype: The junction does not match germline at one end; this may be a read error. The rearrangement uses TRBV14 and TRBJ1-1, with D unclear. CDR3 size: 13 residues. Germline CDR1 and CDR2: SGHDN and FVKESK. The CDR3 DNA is TGTGCCAGCAGCCGTAACTTGAACACTGGAGCTTTCTTT. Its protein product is CASSRNLNTGAFF.

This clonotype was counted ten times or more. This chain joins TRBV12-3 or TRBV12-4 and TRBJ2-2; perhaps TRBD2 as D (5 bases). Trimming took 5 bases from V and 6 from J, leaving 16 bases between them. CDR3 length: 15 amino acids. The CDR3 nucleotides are TGTGCCAGCAGTCGTCCGGACTCCATCGCCGGGGAGCTGTTTTTT. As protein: CASSRPDSIAGELFF.

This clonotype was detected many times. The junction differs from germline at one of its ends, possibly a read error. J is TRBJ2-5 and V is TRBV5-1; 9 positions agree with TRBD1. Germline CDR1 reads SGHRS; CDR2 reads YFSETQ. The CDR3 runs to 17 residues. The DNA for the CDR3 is TGTGCCAGCAGCTCCAAAAGGACAGGGGCCCTCCAAGAGACCCAGTACTTC. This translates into CASSSKRTGALQETQYF.

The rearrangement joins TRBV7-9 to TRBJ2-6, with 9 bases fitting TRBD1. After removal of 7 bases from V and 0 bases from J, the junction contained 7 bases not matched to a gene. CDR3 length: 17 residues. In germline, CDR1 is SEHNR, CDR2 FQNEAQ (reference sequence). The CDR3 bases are TGTGCCAGCACCCCCGGGACAGGGAGCTCTGGGGCCAACGTCCTGACTTTC. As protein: CASTPGTGSSGANVLTF.

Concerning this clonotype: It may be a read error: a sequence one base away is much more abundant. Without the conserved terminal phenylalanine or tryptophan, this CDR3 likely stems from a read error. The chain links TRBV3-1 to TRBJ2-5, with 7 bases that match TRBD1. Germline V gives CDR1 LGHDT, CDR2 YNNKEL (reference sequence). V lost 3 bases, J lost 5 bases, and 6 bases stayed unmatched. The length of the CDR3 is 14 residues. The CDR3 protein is CASSHLDRFETQYL. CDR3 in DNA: TGTGCCAGCAGCCATCTGGACAGGTTTGAGACCCAGTACCTC.

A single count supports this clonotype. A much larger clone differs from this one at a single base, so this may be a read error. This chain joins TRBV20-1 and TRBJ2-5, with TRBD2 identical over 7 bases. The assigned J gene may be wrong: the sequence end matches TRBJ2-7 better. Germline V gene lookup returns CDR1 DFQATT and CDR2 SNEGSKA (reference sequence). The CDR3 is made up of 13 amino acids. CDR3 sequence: CSARREFSYEQYF. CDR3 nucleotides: TGCAGTGCGAGGCGGGAGTTCTCCTACGAGCAGTACTTC.

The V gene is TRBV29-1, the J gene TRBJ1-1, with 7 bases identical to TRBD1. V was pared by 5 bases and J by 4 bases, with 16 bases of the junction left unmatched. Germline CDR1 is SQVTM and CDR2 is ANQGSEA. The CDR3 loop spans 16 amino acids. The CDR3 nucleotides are TGCAGCGTTCGGGGGCAGGGGGTCTCAGGGGGCACTGAAGCTTTCTTT. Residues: CSVRGQGVSGGTEAFF.

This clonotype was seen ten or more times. The chain's CDR3 is CASSLGTSGRGNEQFF. CDR3 in DNA: TGTGCCAGCAGCTTAGGCACTAGCGGGAGAGGTAATGAGCAGTTCTTC. The genes are TRBV11-2 and TRBJ2-1; 11 positions match TRBD2. The ends lost 1 base at V and 7 bases at J; junction bases unmatched: 6. CDR3 length: 16 residues. Germline V gives CDR1 SGHAT, CDR2 FQNNGV.